A single sample is the source of the 5 T cell receptor beta chains below, sequenced in a study of blood T cell repertoires in COVID-19. Here immunoSEQ multiplex PCR was the method, and the copy in TCRdb shows in-frame clones only, minus some. The data show hundreds of thousands of clones, with approximately 81% seen just once and 18% held by the top ten. Input material: PBMCs or T cells enriched from blood (not recorded which). The receptor set was obtained from a man aged 35-49 years who had recovered from COVID-19.

The gene calls are TRBV7-3 and TRBJ2-3, with 7 bases fitting TRBD1. The CDR3 runs 14 residues. J lost 1 base, V lost 5 bases, and 3 bases had no gene match. Germline assignment: CDR1 SGHTA and CDR2 FQGTGA. The CDR3 coding sequence is TGTGCCAGCAGCCCTGGACAGGGCACAGATACGCAGTATTTT. It is translated as CASSPGQGTDTQYF.

The chain joins TRBV5-1 to TRBJ2-4, with D possibly TRBD1 on 6 matching bases. The ends were cut back, 0 bases at V and 0 bases at J, with 10 bases in the middle. This CDR3 contains 16 residues. In germline, CDR1 is SGHRS, CDR2 YFSETQ. The CDR3 coding sequence is TGCGCCAGCAGCTTGGAGGGGGTAGGAGCCAAAAACATTCAGTACTTC. Amino acids: CASSLEGVGAKNIQYF. Full variable domain (remainder filled in from reference TRBV5-1 and TRBJ2-4): KAGVTQTPRYLIKTRGQQVTLSCSPISGHRSVSWYQQTPGQGLQFLFEYFSETQRNKGNFPGRFSGRQFSNSRSEMNVSTLELGDSALYLCASSLEGVGAKNIQYFGAGTRLSVL.

The V and J genes are TRBV7-9 and TRBJ1-4; 8 bases line up with TRBD1. Germline CDR1 reads SEHNR; CDR2 reads FQNEAQ (reference sequence). V trimming: 5 bases; J trimming: 2 bases; junction bases outside the gene matches: 7. The CDR3 runs to 16 residues. The CDR3 DNA reads TGTGCCAGCAGCCGCGACCCAGGGGGCACTAATGAAAAACTGTTTTTT. Its translation: CASSRDPGGTNEKLFF.

The rearrangement joins TRBV5-6 to TRBJ1-6; D is unclear. The ends were cut back, 1 base at V and 0 bases at J, with 5 bases in the middle. The germline gives CDR1 SGHDT, CDR2 YYEEEE. This CDR3 comprises 15 residues. CDR3 amino acids: CASSLRSSYNSPLHF. Written as DNA, the CDR3 is TGTGCCAGCAGCTTGAGGAGCTCCTATAATTCACCCCTCCACTTT.

The rearrangement joins TRBV19 to TRBJ2-7; 11 bases align to TRBD2. V shed 4 bases and J 2 bases; nucleotides not matched to a gene: 4. Germline values: CDR1 LNHDA, CDR2 SQIVND (reference sequence). CDR3 length: 15 residues. CDR3 sequence: CASSRGLAVAYEQYF. The CDR3 bases are TGTGCCAGTAGTAGGGGACTAGCGGTAGCCTACGAGCAGTACTTC.